This is a list of T cell receptor beta chains from one sample in a study of blood T cell repertoires in COVID-19. Clones were read by immunoSEQ multiplex PCR, and TCRdb kept only the in-frame ones, dropping some. The sample records around 140,000 clones, around 87% being singletons. The material sequenced was peripheral blood. Receptor source: a man between 45 and 60 years old with active COVID-19. The CDR3 runs from the conserved cysteine through the conserved F or W. D genes are given only for firm matches. A row's size may be missing; if present it is once, few, many or a size class.

clone_size	d_call	v_call	j_call	cdr3_aa	cdr3_nt
NA	NA	TRBV19	TRBJ1-2	CASSMVQGDYGYTF	TGTGCCAGTAGTATGGTCCAAGGGGACTATGGCTACACCTTC
NA	NA	TRBV27	TRBJ1-5	CASSLEPSNQPQHF	TGTGCCAGCAGTTTGGAGCCTAGCAATCAGCCCCAGCATTTT
NA	TRBD1	TRBV3-1/TRBV3-2	TRBJ1-1	CASRKKDRGNTEAFF	TGTGCCAGCCGGAAGAAAGACAGGGGGAACACTGAAGCTTTCTTT
NA	NA	TRBV7-2	TRBJ1-5	CASSLAGRGPNQPQHF	TGTGCCAGCAGCTTAGCGGGCAGGGGACCTAATCAGCCCCAGCATTTT
once	TRBD2	TRBV6-5	TRBJ2-7	CASSPLPGLVDEQYF	TGTGCCAGCAGTCCGCTCCCGGGACTAGTCGACGAGCAGTACTTC
NA	TRBD1	TRBV9	TRBJ1-3	CASSDRTGGKGNTIYF	TGTGCCAGCAGCGACCGGACAGGGGGCAAGGGAAACACCATATATTTT
NA	TRBD2	TRBV6-5	TRBJ2-5	CASSYGDSGRETQYF	TGTGCCAGCAGTTACGGGGATAGCGGGAGAGAGACCCAGTACTTC
NA	TRBD1	TRBV7-6	TRBJ1-5	CASSLGGRTGTYQPQHF	TGTGCCAGCAGCTTAGGCGGTCGGACAGGAACTTATCAGCCCCAGCATTTT
NA	NA	TRBV4-3	TRBJ1-2	CASSQDARVGGYTF	TGCGCCAGCAGCCAAGACGCTCGGGTCGGGGGCTACACCTTC
NA	NA	TRBV5-1	TRBJ1-2	CASSRGDKNYGYTF	TGCGCCAGCAGCCGAGGGGACAAGAACTATGGCTACACCTTC
NA	NA	TRBV6-5	TRBJ1-2	CASSLTGGLRRTF	TGTGCCAGCAGTTTGACGGGGGGGTTAAGGAGAACCTTC
NA	NA	TRBV28	TRBJ1-2	CASHTLPLRGYTF	TGTGCCAGCCATACCCTACCTTTGCGGGGCTACACCTTC
NA	NA	TRBV5-5	TRBJ1-2	CASSTRTLNYGYTF	TGTGCCAGCAGCACCCGGACTTTAAACTATGGCTACACCTTC
NA	NA	TRBV4-1	TRBJ2-7	CASSHDRTYEQYF	TGCGCCAGCAGCCACGACAGAACATACGAGCAGTACTTC
NA	TRBD2	TRBV30	TRBJ2-3	CAWSPLRGGRDTQYF	TGTGCCTGGAGTCCCTTACGGGGGGGGCGAGATACGCAGTATTTT
NA	NA	TRBV5-1	TRBJ2-5	CASSLGLRTEETQYF	TGCGCCAGCAGCTTGGGACTGCGGACAGAAGAGACCCAGTACTTC
NA	NA	TRBV19	TRBJ2-3	CASSSFEAYTDTQYF	TGTGCCAGTAGTTCTTTCGAAGCCTACACAGATACGCAGTATTTT
NA	TRBD1	TRBV4-2	TRBJ1-4	CASSQFLGQDGEEKLFF	TGTGCCAGCAGCCAATTCTTGGGACAGGACGGGGAGGAAAAACTGTTTTTT
NA	NA	TRBV7-9	TRBJ2-7	CASSQKHGASYEQYF	TGTGCCAGCAGCCAAAAACACGGAGCCTCCTACGAGCAGTACTTC
NA	TRBD1	TRBV7-8	TRBJ1-2	CASSTGVTNYGYTF	TGTGCCAGCAGTACAGGGGTAACTAACTATGGCTACACCTTC
NA	NA	TRBV18	TRBJ1-2	CASSAPMEPNYGYTF	TGTGCCAGCTCAGCCCCGATGGAGCCTAACTATGGCTACACCTTC
NA	NA	TRBV7-9	TRBJ1-2	CASSLAGPGYGYTF	TGTGCCAGCAGCTTGGCGGGACCGGGCTATGGCTACACCTTC
NA	TRBD1	TRBV19	TRBJ1-6	CASTHGTGHNSPLHF	TGTGCCAGTACGCATGGGACAGGGCATAATTCACCCCTCCACTTT
NA	NA	TRBV9	TRBJ2-6	CASSASTGTNVLTF	TGTGCCAGCAGCGCATCGACAGGGACTAACGTCCTGACTTTC
NA	NA	TRBV7-9	TRBJ2-2	CASSLQELAGELFF	TGTGCCAGCAGCTTACAGGAACTTGCTGGGGAGCTGTTTTTT
NA	NA	TRBV7-9	TRBJ1-2	CASSLASTRHGYTF	TGTGCCAGCAGCTTAGCGTCTACGAGGCATGGCTACACCTTC
NA	TRBD1	TRBV6-4	TRBJ1-6	CASSDSGQGPPNSPLHF	TGTGCCAGCAGTGACTCGGGACAGGGGCCCCCCAATTCACCCCTCCACTTT
NA	NA	TRBV7-2	TRBJ2-5	CASSLRVGRKETQYF	TGTGCCAGCAGCTTGCGGGTTGGGAGAAAAGAGACCCAGTACTTC
NA	TRBD1	TRBV29-1	TRBJ1-3	CSAGAGGAGNTIYF	TGCAGCGCCGGGGCAGGGGGTGCGGGAAACACCATATATTTT